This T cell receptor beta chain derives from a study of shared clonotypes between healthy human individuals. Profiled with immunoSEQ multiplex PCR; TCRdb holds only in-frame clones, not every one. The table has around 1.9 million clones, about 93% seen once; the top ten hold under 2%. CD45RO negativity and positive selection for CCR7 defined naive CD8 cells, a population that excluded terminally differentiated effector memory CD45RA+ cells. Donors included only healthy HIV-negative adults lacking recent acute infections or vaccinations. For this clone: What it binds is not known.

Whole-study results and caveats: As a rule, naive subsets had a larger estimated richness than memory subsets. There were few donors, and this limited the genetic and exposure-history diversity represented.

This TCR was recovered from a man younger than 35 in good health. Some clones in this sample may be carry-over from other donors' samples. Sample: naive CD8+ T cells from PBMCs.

As DNA, the CDR3 is TGCAGCGTTGACACGGGGGAGGACACTGAAGCTTTCTTT. Protein: CSVDTGEDTEAFF. V gene TRBV29-1 combines with J gene TRBJ1-1; D may be TRBD1 (5 bases). The length of the CDR3 is 13 residues. CDR1 is SQVTM, CDR2 ANQGSEA, per germline. Trimming pared 3 bases from V and 3 bases from J, leaving 11 bases between. Variable domain in full (rest from reference TRBV29-1 and TRBJ1-1): SAVISQKPSRDICQRGTSLTIQCQVDSQVTMMFWYRQQPGQSLTLIATANQGSEATYESGFVIDKFPISRPNLTFSTLTVSNMSPEDSSIYLCSVDTGEDTEAFFGQGTRLTVV.